The 11 T cell receptor beta chains below all came from one sample that was sequenced in a study of T-cell memory formation after mild COVID-19. TCRdb ran MiXCR on the 5' RACE reads and lists one entry per CDR3 protein. The sample includes approximately 210,000 distinct CDR3 sequences, around 25% of them seen just once. Sequenced input: PBMCs or a T cell subset sorted from them (not recorded which). The origin of the receptors is an adult woman who had mild COVID-19 (a few samples of this study predate the infection). Cell type and time point are not known.

Ten or more counts support this clonotype. The chain has TRBV29-1 and TRBJ1-2, with no clear D. The CDR3 runs 14 residues. Germline V lookup: CDR1 SQVTM, CDR2 ANQGSEA. V lost 0 bases and J lost 4, with 12 bases in between. The CDR3 protein is CSVEDGGQFYGYTF. The CDR3 DNA reads TGCAGCGTTGAAGATGGTGGGCAGTTCTATGGCTACACCTTC. Filled out from reference TRBV29-1 and TRBJ1-2, the complete variable domain reads SAVISQKPSRDICQRGTSLTIQCQVDSQVTMMFWYRQQPGQSLTLIATANQGSEATYESGFVIDKFPISRPNLTFSTLTVSNMSPEDSSIYLCSVEDGGQFYGYTFGSGTRLTVV.

The chain is built from TRBV24-1 and TRBJ2-2; D is undetermined. This CDR3 is built from 16 residues. Trimming took 1 base from V and 0 from J, leaving 8 bases between them. Germline V gives CDR1 KGHDR, CDR2 SFDVKD. CDR3 DNA sequence: TGTGCCACCAGTGATTTCCTCCTCGCGAACACCGGGGAGCTGTTTTTT. It specifies CATSDFLLANTGELFF.

This clonotype has more than one count but fewer than ten. The chain carries TRBV15 and TRBJ2-3; D gene ambiguous. The CDR3 loop spans 12 amino acids. The ends were cut back, 5 bases at V and 6 bases at J, with 9 bases in the middle. Germline-derived CDR1 and CDR2 are LNHNV and YYDKDF (reference sequence). The CDR3 protein is CATSGTKDTQYF. In DNA form, the CDR3 reads TGTGCCACCAGCGGTACCAAGGATACGCAGTATTTT.

This clonotype came up many times. The chain joins TRBV3-1 to TRBJ1-1; D gene ambiguous. The germline V and J ends were trimmed by 0 bases and 1 base, with 9 bases remaining between them. Germline-derived CDR1 and CDR2 are LGHDT and YNNKEL (reference sequence). The length of the CDR3 is 15 residues. CDR3 nucleotide sequence: TGTGCCAGCAGCCAAGATGCAGTGCCGAACACTGAAGCTTTCTTT. The encoded protein is CASSQDAVPNTEAFF.

This clonotype has more than one count but fewer than ten. V usage is TRBV30 and J usage is TRBJ1-1; unclear D gene. The CDR3 consists of 12 residues. Trimming took 4 bases from V and 2 from J, leaving 8 bases between them. The V gene's germline CDR1 is GTSNPN and CDR2 SVGIG (reference sequence). CDR3 DNA: TGTGCCTGGACGGGAGTAAACACTGAAGCTTTCTTT. It translates to CAWTGVNTEAFF.

The sample holds a few counts of this clonotype. The chain joins TRBV6-6 to TRBJ2-7, with 15 positions matching TRBD2. V shed 2 bases, J shed 4 bases, and the junction held 6 bases outside the gene matches. Per germline, CDR1 MNHNY and CDR2 SVGAGI (reference sequence). CDR3 length: 17 residues. CDR3 sequence (DNA): TGTGCCAGCAGTTACCCCCGGACTAGCGGGAGGGTATACGAGCAGTACTTC. The encoded protein is CASSYPRTSGRVYEQYF.

The V gene is TRBV12-3 or TRBV12-4, the J gene TRBJ2-5; D is undetermined. Trimming removed 7 bases from V and 5 bases from J, with 17 bases in between. The CDR3 has 14 amino acids. The CDR3 protein is CASTQNGLRETQYF. The CDR3 coding sequence is TGTGCCAGCACCCAGAACGGGTTGCGGGAGACCCAGTACTTC.

This sequence joins TRBV2 and TRBJ2-7, with 7 bases matching TRBD1. The CDR3 is 13 residues long. Germline V gene lookup returns CDR1 SNHLY and CDR2 FYNNEI. The V segment lost 4 bases and the J segment 1 base; nucleotides outside the gene matches: 1. The CDR3 DNA sequence: TGTGCCAGCAGTGGGGACAGATCCTACGAGCAGTACTTC. The encoded protein is CASSGDRSYEQYF.

The chain recombines TRBV6-5 with TRBJ2-2, with D possibly TRBD2 on 6 matching bases. The V and J ends lost 8 bases and 2 bases respectively, with 12 bases between them. Germline loops: CDR1 MNHEY, CDR2 SVGAGI. This CDR3 contains 14 residues. The CDR3 nucleotides read TGTGCCAGCGGAGGGACGGGAAACACCGGGGAGCTGTTTTTT. Its protein product is CASGGTGNTGELFF.

This chain links TRBV18 with TRBJ2-5, with D possibly TRBD1 on 5 matching bases. V lost 3 bases, J lost 2 bases, and 10 bases lay in between. Per the germline V gene, CDR1 is KGHSH and CDR2 is LQKENI. CDR3 size: 14 residues. CDR3: CASSPRTRQETQYF. The CDR3 DNA reads TGTGCCAGCTCACCTCGGACACGGCAAGAGACCCAGTACTTC.

This sequence joins TRBV10-3 and TRBJ1-1, with D perhaps matching TRBD1 (5 bases). Trimming shortened V by 6 bases and J by 1 base, and 15 bases separated the two germline ends. Germline values: CDR1 ENHRY, CDR2 SYGVKD. The CDR3 consists of 15 residues. The DNA of the CDR3 is TGTGCCATCAGAGACCCTACAGGACCGAACACTGAAGCTTTCTTT. It translates to CAIRDPTGPNTEAFF.